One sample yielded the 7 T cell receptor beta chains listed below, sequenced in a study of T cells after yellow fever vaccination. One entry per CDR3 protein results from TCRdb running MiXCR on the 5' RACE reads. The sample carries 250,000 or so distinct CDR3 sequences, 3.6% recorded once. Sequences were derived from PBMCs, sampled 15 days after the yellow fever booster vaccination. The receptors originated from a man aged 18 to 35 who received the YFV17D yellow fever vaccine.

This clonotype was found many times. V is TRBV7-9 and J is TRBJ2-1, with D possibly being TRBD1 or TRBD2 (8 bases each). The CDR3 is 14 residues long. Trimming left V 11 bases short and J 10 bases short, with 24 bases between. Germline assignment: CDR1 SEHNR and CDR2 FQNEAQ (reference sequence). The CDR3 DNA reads TGTGCCGGGCGGGGGGACAGGCGCCTTCGGGAGCAGTTCTTC. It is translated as CAGRGDRRLREQFF.

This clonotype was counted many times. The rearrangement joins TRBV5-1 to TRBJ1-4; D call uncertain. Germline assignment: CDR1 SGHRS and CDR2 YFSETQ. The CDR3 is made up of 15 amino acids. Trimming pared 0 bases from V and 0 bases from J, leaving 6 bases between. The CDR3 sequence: CASSLGSATNEKLFF. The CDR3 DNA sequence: TGCGCCAGCAGCTTGGGGTCAGCAACTAATGAAAAACTGTTTTTT.

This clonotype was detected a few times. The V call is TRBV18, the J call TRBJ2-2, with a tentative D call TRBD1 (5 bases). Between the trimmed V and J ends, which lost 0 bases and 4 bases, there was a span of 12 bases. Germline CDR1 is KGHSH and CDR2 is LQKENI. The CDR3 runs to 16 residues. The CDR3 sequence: CASSPPAGMVTGELFF. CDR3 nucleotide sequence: TGTGCCAGCTCACCACCCGCAGGGATGGTCACCGGGGAGCTGTTTTTT.

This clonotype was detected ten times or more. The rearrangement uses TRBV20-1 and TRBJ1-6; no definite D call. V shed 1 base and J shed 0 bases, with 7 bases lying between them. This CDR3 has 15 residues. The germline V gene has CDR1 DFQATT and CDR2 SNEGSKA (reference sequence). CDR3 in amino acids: CSARAESSYNSPLHF. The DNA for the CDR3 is TGCAGTGCTAGAGCTGAGAGCTCCTATAATTCACCCCTCCACTTT.

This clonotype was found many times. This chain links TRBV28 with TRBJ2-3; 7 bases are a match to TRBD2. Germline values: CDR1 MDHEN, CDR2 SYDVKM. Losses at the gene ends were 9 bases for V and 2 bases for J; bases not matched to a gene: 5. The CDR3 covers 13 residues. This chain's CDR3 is CASIAGNTDTQYF. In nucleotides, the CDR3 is TGTGCCAGTATAGCGGGCAACACAGATACGCAGTATTTT. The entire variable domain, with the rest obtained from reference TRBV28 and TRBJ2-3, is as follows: DVKVTQSSRYLVKRTGEKVFLECVQDMDHENMFWYRQDPGLGLRLIYFSYDVKMKEKGDIPEGYSVSREKKERFSLILESASTNQTSMYLCASIAGNTDTQYFGPGTRLTVL.

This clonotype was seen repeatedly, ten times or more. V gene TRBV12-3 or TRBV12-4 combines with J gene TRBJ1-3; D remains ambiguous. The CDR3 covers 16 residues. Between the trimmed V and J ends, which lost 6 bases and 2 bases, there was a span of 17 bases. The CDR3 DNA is TGTGCCAGCAGCCCGGTGGGCAGGAAGGCTGGAAACACCATATATTTT. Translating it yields CASSPVGRKAGNTIYF.

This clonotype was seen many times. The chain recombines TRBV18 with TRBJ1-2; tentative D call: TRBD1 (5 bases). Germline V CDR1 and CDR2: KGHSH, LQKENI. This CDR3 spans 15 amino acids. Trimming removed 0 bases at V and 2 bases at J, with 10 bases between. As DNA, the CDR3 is TGTGCCAGCTCACCACCGGCCAGGGAGAACTATGGCTACACCTTC. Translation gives CASSPPARENYGYTF.